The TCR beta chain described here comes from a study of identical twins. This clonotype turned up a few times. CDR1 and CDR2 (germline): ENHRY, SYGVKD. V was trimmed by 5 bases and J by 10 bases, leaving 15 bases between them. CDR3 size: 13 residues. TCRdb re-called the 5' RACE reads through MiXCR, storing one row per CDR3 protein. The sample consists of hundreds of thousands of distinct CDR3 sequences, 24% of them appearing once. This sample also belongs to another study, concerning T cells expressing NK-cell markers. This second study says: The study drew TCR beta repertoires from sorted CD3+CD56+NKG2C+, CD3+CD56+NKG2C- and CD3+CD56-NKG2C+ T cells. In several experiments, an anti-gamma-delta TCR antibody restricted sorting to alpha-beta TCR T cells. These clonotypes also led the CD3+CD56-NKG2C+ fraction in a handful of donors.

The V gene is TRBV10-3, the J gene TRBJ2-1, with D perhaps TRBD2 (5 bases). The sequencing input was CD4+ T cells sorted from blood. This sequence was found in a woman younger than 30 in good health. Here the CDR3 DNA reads TGTGCCATCAGTACACTCACCCCGGGAGAGCAGTTCTTC. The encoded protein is CAISTLTPGEQFF.